This is a list of T cell receptor beta chains from one sample in a study of T cells in Graves' hyperthyroidism and ophthalmopathy. Via MiXCR, TCRdb re-called the multiplex PCR reads, giving one row per CDR3 protein. The sample records some 500,000 distinct CDR3 sequences, roughly 25% being singletons. The sequenced sample consisted of blood. Receptors originate from a woman aged 25 to 39 with Graves' ophthalmopathy. Each CDR3 is given with its conserved first and last residue. Each record gives: D gene, V gene, J gene, clone size, CDR3 protein, CDR3 DNA. The D gene is left open where the match is weak. Only some rows state a clone size, as once, few, many or a class for expanded clones.

-	TRBV6-5	TRBJ1-5	-	CASSYHRGIISNQPQHF	TGTGCCAGCAGTTACCACCGGGGCATAATTAGCAATCAGCCCCAGCATTTT
-	TRBV29-1	TRBJ1-2	-	CSVVEGGFYGYTF	TGCAGCGTTGTTGAGGGAGGCTTCTATGGCTACACCTTC
TRBD2	TRBV29-1	TRBJ2-7	many	CSGLAGARDEQYF	TGCAGCGGTTTAGCGGGGGCTAGGGACGAGCAGTACTTC
TRBD1	TRBV6-2/TRBV6-3	TRBJ1-1	many	CASSSQGGWGTEAFF	TGTGCCAGCAGTTCCCAGGGGGGCTGGGGCACTGAAGCTTTCTTT
TRBD1	TRBV6-5	TRBJ2-7	many	CATKGQQGHYEQYF	TGTGCCACTAAGGGGCAACAGGGGCACTACGAGCAGTACTTC
TRBD1	TRBV27	TRBJ1-2	many	CASSARTGYYGYTF	TGTGCCAGCAGTGCGCGGACAGGCTACTATGGCTACACCTTC
-	TRBV27	TRBJ2-7	-	CASSPRSPVLEQYF	TGTGCCAGCAGCCCCAGGAGTCCCGTCCTCGAGCAGTACTTC
-	TRBV2	TRBJ2-5	many	CASSELTGQETQYF	TGTGCCAGCAGTGAATTAACAGGGCAAGAGACCCAGTACTTC
TRBD2	TRBV11-1	TRBJ2-7	few	CASSPGLAGGPREQYF	TGTGCCAGCAGCCCCGGACTAGCGGGAGGACCAAGGGAGCAGTACTTC
TRBD1	TRBV11-2	TRBJ2-2	many	CASSSGQGAAGELFF	TGTGCCAGCAGCTCGGGACAGGGGGCGGCCGGGGAGCTGTTTTTT
-	TRBV10-3	TRBJ1-2	many	CAISDLKSGVYGYTF	TGTGCCATCAGTGATCTTAAATCGGGGGTCTATGGCTACACCTTC
-	TRBV29-1	TRBJ1-1	many	CSVTGNWAEAFF	TGCAGCGTTACAGGGAATTGGGCTGAAGCTTTCTTT
-	TRBV28	TRBJ1-2	many	CASSPDGYNYGYTF	TGTGCCAGCAGTCCGGACGGCTACAACTATGGCTACACCTTC
TRBD1	TRBV19	TRBJ1-1	few	CASNSGGDLVTEAFF	TGTGCCAGTAATTCAGGGGGGGATTTAGTCACTGAAGCTTTCTTT
-	TRBV20-1	TRBJ1-1	-	CSALPGTGVAEAFF	TGCAGTGCTCTGCCAGGGACGGGCGTCGCTGAAGCTTTCTTT
TRBD1	TRBV4-3	TRBJ1-2	many	CASSQALTGIYGYTF	TGCGCCAGCAGCCAAGCCTTGACAGGGATCTATGGCTACACCTTC
-	TRBV20-1	TRBJ1-1	many	CSAREPTMNTEAFF	TGCAGTGCTAGAGAGCCCACGATGAACACTGAAGCTTTCTTT
TRBD2	TRBV6-1	TRBJ2-7	many	CASSPRTSGGDEQYF	TGTGCCAGCAGCCCCCGGACTAGCGGGGGGGACGAGCAGTACTTC
-	TRBV20-1	TRBJ1-1	many	CSARGWDRRNTEAFF	TGCAGTGCTAGGGGATGGGACCGGCGAAACACTGAAGCTTTCTTT
-	TRBV19	TRBJ2-3	many	CAANAGQRTDTQYF	TGTGCCGCTAATGCGGGACAGCGCACAGATACGCAGTATTTT
-	TRBV12-3/TRBV12-4	TRBJ1-1	many	CASSSGEAFF	TGTGCCAGCAGTTCCGGAGAAGCTTTCTTT
TRBD2	TRBV15	TRBJ2-5	many	CATSLGLAGKETQYF	TGTGCCACCAGCCTCGGACTAGCGGGGAAAGAGACCCAGTACTTC